This T cell receptor beta chain was sequenced for a study of blood T cell repertoires in COVID-19. The junction had 16 bases not matched to a gene; V was cut back by 6 bases and J by 5 bases. Germline CDR1 and CDR2: SGHVS and FQNEAQ. The CDR3 sequence is 17 residues long. This table comes from immunoSEQ multiplex PCR, and its TCRdb copy is limited to in-frame clones, with some not included. The data contain about 200,000 clones, roughly 88% of them seen just once; the ten biggest clones take up under 30%. This clone was counted a few times. What was sequenced was peripheral blood. This chain uses TRBV7-8 with TRBJ1-5, with 7 bases lining up with TRBD1. This TCR derives from a man aged 40-49 years with acute or convalescent COVID-19. DNA for the CDR3: TGTGCCAGCAGACCTGGACAGGTTGGAGACTCTCATCAGCCCCAGCATTTT. Translated: CASRPGQVGDSHQPQHF.